These 22 T cell receptor beta chains came from one sample sequenced in a study of blood T cell repertoires in COVID-19. Sequencing used immunoSEQ multiplex PCR; TCRdb keeps in-frame clones, though not all of them. The table includes 68,000 or so clones, around four fifths detected once. Sequencing was carried out using peripheral blood. The receptors were sampled from a human donor in a cohort sampled during active COVID-19.

The chain couples TRBV15 to TRBJ2-7; D is unresolved. This CDR3 comprises 13 residues. Between the trimmed V and J ends, which lost 4 bases and 6 bases, there was a span of 13 bases. The germline V gene has CDR1 LNHNV and CDR2 YYDKDF (reference sequence). Written as DNA, the CDR3 is TGTGCCACCAGCATAACTGCCGCCGCCGAGCAGTACTTC. Its translation is CATSITAAAEQYF.

The chain carries TRBV7-2 and TRBJ2-7, with TRBD2 identical over 11 bases. The junction had 13 bases not matched to a gene; V was cut back by 2 bases and J by 7 bases. Germline V gene data show CDR1 as SGHTA and CDR2 as FQGNSA. The length of the CDR3 is 17 residues. CDR3 coding DNA: TGTGCCAGCAGCTTATTACTAGCGGGGGCCCTCCTCCGGGAGCAGTACTTC. This gives the protein CASSLLLAGALLREQYF. Full variable domain (missing parts from reference TRBV7-2 and TRBJ2-7): GAGVSQSPSNKVTEKGKDVELRCDPISGHTALYWYRQSLGQGLEFLIYFQGNSAPDKSGLPSDRFSAERTGGSVSTLTIQRTQQEDSAVYLCASSLLLAGALLREQYFGPGTRLTVT.

This chain joins TRBV11-2 and TRBJ2-7; D remains ambiguous. CDR3 size: 16 residues. Germline assignment: CDR1 SGHAT and CDR2 FQNNGV. Trimming removed 0 bases from V and 3 bases from J, with 15 bases in between. CDR3 sequence: CASSLDPTTTRYEQYF. The CDR3 DNA reads as TGTGCCAGCAGCTTAGATCCTACTACCACCCGCTACGAGCAGTACTTC.

Notes on this clone: Other nucleotide sequences in the sample specify the same CDR3. The chain couples TRBV11-3 to TRBJ2-3, with a weak D call TRBD2 (5 bases). The CDR3 contains 13 residues. Germline V gene lookup returns CDR1 SGHNT and CDR2 YENEEA. Trimming left V 4 bases short and J 2 bases short, with 7 bases between. The CDR3, as DNA: TGTGCCAGCAGCTCCGGACTCACAGATACGCAGTATTTT. Encoded protein: CASSSGLTDTQYF.

This sequence joins TRBV15 and TRBJ2-7, with D perhaps matching TRBD1 (6 bases). V lost 3 bases and J lost 0, with 12 bases in between. Per germline, CDR1 LNHNV and CDR2 YYDKDF (reference sequence). This CDR3 is built from 15 residues. The DNA of the CDR3 is TGTGCCACCAGCAGGGAACAGGGCAGCTCCTACGAGCAGTACTTC. This sequence encodes CATSREQGSSYEQYF.

This chain uses TRBV3-1 (or the pseudogene TRBV3-2) with TRBJ2-7, with TRBD2 as a possible D gene (6 bases). The CDR3 covers 15 residues. V was trimmed by 0 bases and J by 0 bases, leaving 9 bases between them. Germline V gene data show CDR1 as LGHDT and CDR2 as YNNKEL (reference sequence). The CDR3 sequence: CASSQDTGVSYEQYF. The DNA for the CDR3 is TGTGCCAGCAGCCAAGATACGGGGGTCTCCTACGAGCAGTACTTC.

In its sample, this clone was seen once. The rearrangement links TRBV30 to TRBJ2-3; no definite D call. Germline-derived CDR1 and CDR2 are GTSNPN and SVGIG (reference sequence). V lost 3 bases and J 7 bases, leaving 8 bases between the germline ends. The CDR3 is 11 residues long. CDR3 loop: CAWREENTQYF. CDR3 coding DNA: TGTGCCTGGAGAGAAGAGAATACGCAGTATTTT.

The V gene is TRBV21-1, the J gene TRBJ1-2; the DNA was not used to check the table's D call, TRBD1. TRBV21-1 is assigned pseudogene status. The CDR3 spans 15 residues. CDR3: CARRALTDRNYGYTF. CDR3 DNA sequence: TGTGCCAGACGGGCCCTGACAGATCGTAACTATGGCTACACCTTC.

This clone was counted once. The DNA of the CDR3 is TGTGCCAGCTCACCACCAAGCGCAGGGATTCTTATGGCAGATACGCAGTATTTT. As protein: CASSPPSAGILMADTQYF. The chain couples TRBV18 to TRBJ2-3; TRBD1 is a possible D gene (5 bases). The CDR3 runs 18 residues. The V end was cut by 0 bases, the J end by 4 bases, with 20 bases between. Germline V gene data show CDR1 as KGHSH and CDR2 as LQKENI. The whole variable domain, filled in from reference TRBV18 and TRBJ2-3, reads NAGVMQNPRHLVRRRGQEARLRCSPMKGHSHVYWYRQLPEEGLKFMVYLQKENIIDESGMPKERFSAEFPKEGPSILRIQQVVRGDSAAYFCASSPPSAGILMADTQYFGPGTRLTVL.

This chain links TRBV3-1 (or the pseudogene TRBV3-2) with TRBJ2-7; D ambiguous. With 3 bases removed from V and 5 bases from J, the gap between germline ends came to 11 bases. The CDR3 has 13 residues. Germline CDR1 reads LGHDT; CDR2 reads YNNKEL (reference sequence). In DNA form, the CDR3 reads TGTGCCAGCAGCCACCCCCGAGGCCACGAGCAGTACTTC. Amino acid sequence: CASSHPRGHEQYF.

The chain recombines TRBV18 with TRBJ1-6; 8 bases are a match to TRBD1. Trimming removed 6 bases from V and 2 bases from J; junction bases left unmatched: 6. The germline V gene encodes CDR1 KGHSH and CDR2 LQKENI. The CDR3 is 16 amino acids. Here the CDR3 reads CASSSGQGAYNSPLHF. The CDR3 bases are TGTGCCAGCTCGTCCGGACAGGGAGCCTATAATTCACCCCTCCACTTT.

V gene TRBV5-5 combines with J gene TRBJ1-2; 11 bases fit TRBD1. The CDR3 runs to 16 residues. Germline values: CDR1 SGHKS, CDR2 YYEKEE (reference sequence). The V and J ends lost 5 bases and 6 bases, in that order; junction bases with no gene match: 12. The CDR3 coding sequence is TGTGCCAGCAGACTAGGACAGGGGGCGGCGAGGGATGGCTACACCTTC. Its translation is CASRLGQGAARDGYTF.

The rearrangement links TRBV30 to TRBJ2-7; D ambiguous. From germline, CDR1 is GTSNPN and CDR2 SVGIG (reference sequence). The V end was cut by 0 bases, the J end by 6 bases, with 12 bases between. This CDR3 is 13 amino acids long. Here the CDR3 DNA reads TGTGCCTGGAGTGTAAGAGCAACGGGCGAGCAGTACTTC. Its translation: CAWSVRATGEQYF.

The genes are TRBV2 and TRBJ2-7; D unresolved. Trimming cost V 2 bases and J 0 bases, with 14 bases left between them. CDR3 length: 16 residues. Germline CDR1 and CDR2: SNHLY and FYNNEI. The chain's CDR3 is CASSELAGRSSYEQYF. CDR3 DNA: TGTGCCAGCAGTGAATTGGCCGGTAGGAGCTCCTACGAGCAGTACTTC.

J is TRBJ2-7 and V is TRBV7-9, with TRBD1 matching over 8 bases. With V trimmed by 5 bases and J by 5 bases, 8 bases remained unmatched. Germline assignment: CDR1 SEHNR and CDR2 FQNEAQ (reference sequence). This CDR3 has 14 amino acids. CDR3 DNA sequence: TGTGCCAGCAGCCGATTGGGGACAGGCAACGAGCAGTACTTC. Protein product: CASSRLGTGNEQYF.

V usage is TRBV7-2 and J usage is TRBJ2-7, with TRBD2 matching over 9 bases. Germline loops: CDR1 SGHTA, CDR2 FQGNSA. This CDR3 comprises 17 residues. Trimming cost V 3 bases and J 2 bases; bases outside gene matches: 11. The CDR3 is CASSLVGSGGLTYEQYF. In nucleotides, the CDR3 is TGTGCCAGCAGCTTGGTGGGTAGCGGGGGCCTTACCTACGAGCAGTACTTC.

The V call is TRBV5-1, the J call TRBJ2-3; D may be TRBD2 (6 bases). V was cut by 4 bases and J by 7 bases, with 13 bases left in between. The germline V gene encodes CDR1 SGHRS and CDR2 YFSETQ. This CDR3 region has 13 residues. The CDR3 region is CASSVGTRNTQYF. In DNA form, the CDR3 reads TGCGCCAGCAGCGTCGGGACTCGAAATACGCAGTATTTT.

The chain combines TRBV2 with TRBJ1-2; TRBD1 matches at 7 bases. This CDR3 contains 12 residues. Germline CDR1 is SNHLY and CDR2 is FYNNEI. The trim removed 7 bases at V and 4 bases at J, leaving 3 bases unmatched. The CDR3 bases are TGTGCCAGCACGAGACAGGGCTATGGCTACACCTTC. The encoded protein is CASTRQGYGYTF.

The chain couples TRBV3-1 (or the pseudogene TRBV3-2) to TRBJ2-5; D not certain. This CDR3 comprises 11 residues. Trimming pared 1 base from V and 5 bases from J, leaving 2 bases between. The germline gives CDR1 LGHDT, CDR2 YNNKEL (reference sequence). For the CDR3, the DNA is TGTGCCAGCAGCCAAGCTGAGACCCAGTACTTC. As protein: CASSQAETQYF.

This chain uses TRBV19 with TRBJ1-1; maybe TRBD1 (6 bases). Trimming removed 3 bases from V and 4 bases from J, with 12 bases in between. The CDR3 has 14 residues. CDR1 is LNHDA and CDR2 is SQIVND in the germline V gene (reference sequence). This CDR3 is CASSMKGGTTEAFF. The CDR3 DNA follows: TGTGCCAGTAGTATGAAAGGGGGTACCACTGAAGCTTTCTTT.

A single count supports this clone. The rearrangement uses TRBV19 and TRBJ1-2; D possibly corresponds to TRBD1 (5 bases). The CDR3 runs to 12 residues. Trimming removed 7 bases from V and 7 bases from J, with 13 bases in between. Germline values: CDR1 LNHDA, CDR2 SQIVND (reference sequence). CDR3 sequence: CASKQGHGGYTF. The CDR3 DNA is TGTGCCAGTAAGCAGGGTCACGGTGGCTACACCTTC.

CDR3 region: CASSFWGTGFVYGYTF. CDR3 DNA: TGTGCCAGCAGTTTTTGGGGGACAGGGTTCGTCTATGGCTACACCTTC. The chain carries TRBV27 and TRBJ1-2; TRBD1 matches at 9 bases. CDR1 and CDR2 from the germline V gene are MNHEY and SMNVEV (reference sequence). There are 16 residues in the CDR3. After removal of 3 bases from V and 4 bases from J, the junction contained 9 bases not matched to a gene.